This T cell receptor beta chain was sequenced during a study of OX40 agonist ivuxolimab in advanced cancers. Study-wide background: Among those treated, three patients had partial responses, one with hepatocellular carcinoma and two with cutaneous melanoma.

This clone has a single count. Its antigen remains unidentified. Assay: immunoSEQ multiplex PCR; the TCRdb copy retains only in-frame clones and omits some. Of around 100,000 clones in the sample, around 93% were seen once. The CDR3 extends over 16 amino acids. The germline CDR1 and CDR2 sequences are SGHVS and FQNEAQ. J gave up 3 bases and V 5 bases, and 9 bases lay outside the gene matches. General study results and limits: Averaging showed that CD8+ T cells had more expanded clones than CD4+ did.

The sequences come from CD4+ or CD8+ T cells sorted from blood, collected in a trial of the OX40 agonist ivuxolimab. This clonotype was obtained from an adult with an advanced solid tumor such as melanoma, head and neck, liver or kidney cancer. The rearrangement uses TRBV7-8 and TRBJ1-3; 8 bases match TRBD1. The CDR3 reads CASSPEDRAGGNTIYF. DNA of the CDR3: TGTGCCAGCAGCCCGGAGGACAGGGCAGGTGGAAACACCATATATTTT.